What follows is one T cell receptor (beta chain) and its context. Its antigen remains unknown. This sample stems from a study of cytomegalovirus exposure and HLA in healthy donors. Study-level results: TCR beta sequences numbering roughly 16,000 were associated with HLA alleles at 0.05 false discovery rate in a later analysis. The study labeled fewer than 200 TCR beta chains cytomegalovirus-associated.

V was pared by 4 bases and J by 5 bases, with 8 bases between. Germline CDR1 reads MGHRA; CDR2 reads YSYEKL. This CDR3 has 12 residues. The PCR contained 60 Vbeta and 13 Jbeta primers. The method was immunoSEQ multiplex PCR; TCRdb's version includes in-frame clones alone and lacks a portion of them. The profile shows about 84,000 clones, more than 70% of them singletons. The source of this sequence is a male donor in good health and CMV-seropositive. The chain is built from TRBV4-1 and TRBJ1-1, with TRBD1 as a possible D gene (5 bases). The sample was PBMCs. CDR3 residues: CASSRDFTEAFF. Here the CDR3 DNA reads TGCGCCAGCAGCCGGGACTTTACTGAAGCTTTCTTT.